This TCR beta chain was profiled in a study of T cell responses to AZD1222 COVID-19 vaccine. Sequencing was performed with immunoSEQ multiplex PCR; in TCRdb, only in-frame clones are kept and a portion is missing. The table records some 150,000 clones, approximately 90% of them present only once. The V end lost 5 bases, the J end lost 12 bases, and 14 bases lay between the germline ends. This CDR3 is built from 12 residues. In germline, CDR1 is SNHLY, CDR2 FYNNEI. The sequence was collected from an adult in good health. Sequenced material: peripheral blood, taken on day 0 of AZD1222 vaccination. This rearrangement joins TRBV2 to TRBJ2-1; perhaps D is TRBD1 or TRBD2 (5 bases each). CDR3 amino acids: CASSRDPQGQFF. The CDR3 bases are TGTGCCAGCAGTCGGGACCCGCAGGGGCAGTTCTTC.